One T cell receptor beta chain is described in this entry. The data were produced by immunoSEQ multiplex PCR, yet TCRdb's version contains in-frame clones alone and is incomplete. Here the sample spans about 200,000 clones, approximately 86% being singletons. CDR1 is LGHDT, CDR2 YNNKEL, per germline (reference sequence). V lost 3 bases to trimming and J lost 0 bases; unmatched junction nucleotides: 6. The CDR3 runs to 16 residues. The source of the sample is a study of blood T cell repertoires in COVID-19. The sample consisted of peripheral blood. This clonotype originated in a woman in her forties or fifties with COVID-19, enrolled during active disease. The chain employs TRBV3-1 (or the pseudogene TRBV3-2) and TRBJ1-1; TRBD1 matches 8 bases. In DNA, the CDR3 is TGTGCCAGCAGCCACCGGACAGGGTTTATGAACACTGAAGCTTTCTTT. It codes for CASSHRTGFMNTEAFF.